These 9 T cell receptor beta chains were all obtained from the same sample, sequenced in a study of blood T cell repertoires in COVID-19. Here immunoSEQ multiplex PCR was the method, and the copy in TCRdb shows in-frame clones only, minus some. The sample has approximately 210,000 clones, more than 80% seen once. Sequencing was done on a sample of PBMCs or T cells enriched from blood (not recorded which). These receptors all come from a woman under 30 who had recovered from COVID-19.

CDR3 sequence: CASSPRFGNTEAFF. For the CDR3, the DNA is TGTGCCAGCAGCCCCAGGTTCGGGAACACTGAAGCTTTCTTT. The chain employs TRBV7-9 and TRBJ1-1; no clear D gene. This CDR3 comprises 14 residues. Per germline, CDR1 SEHNR and CDR2 FQNEAQ (reference sequence). The V gene lost 5 bases and the J gene lost 1 base, with 11 bases spanning the gap.

This clone was picked up one time. Here the CDR3 DNA reads TGTGCCAGCAGTTTAGGGCCGTCGGCCGGCTATGGCTACACCTTC. Amino acids: CASSLGPSAGYGYTF. This chain joins TRBV27 and TRBJ1-2; D is uncertain. Germline V gives CDR1 MNHEY, CDR2 SMNVEV (reference sequence). V was shortened by 2 bases and J by 4 bases, with 14 bases between the two germline ends. The CDR3 spans 15 residues.

The rearrangement uses TRBV5-6 and TRBJ2-7; TRBD1 matches at 11 bases. V shed 4 bases, J shed 1 base, and the junction held 10 bases outside the gene matches. Germline values: CDR1 SGHDT, CDR2 YYEEEE. CDR3 length: 17 residues. Here the CDR3 DNA reads TGTGCCAGCAGCCCCGTCGGGGGACAGGGGGATTCCTACGAGCAGTACTTC. Encoded protein: CASSPVGGQGDSYEQYF.

The count of this clone is one. V gene TRBV6-6 combines with J gene TRBJ1-3; no clear D. V was cut by 5 bases and J by 1 base, with 15 bases left in between. This CDR3 has 16 amino acids. Germline V lookup: CDR1 MNHNY, CDR2 SVGAGI (reference sequence). CDR3: CASSQETRVSGNTIYF. Here the CDR3 DNA reads TGTGCCAGCAGTCAGGAGACCCGTGTTTCTGGAAACACCATATATTTT.

V gene TRBV12-3 or TRBV12-4 combines with J gene TRBJ2-5; the D is unclear. CDR3 length equals 11 residues. V shed 5 bases and J shed 5 bases, with 6 bases lying between them. In DNA form, the CDR3 reads TGTGCCAGCAGTCCGAGGGAGACCCAGTACTTC. Protein sequence: CASSPRETQYF.

The chain combines TRBV5-4 with TRBJ1-1; TRBD1 matches at 10 bases. The CDR3 sequence is 15 residues long. Unmatched junction bases numbered 4, after V lost 2 bases and J lost 3 bases. Germline lookup yields CDR1 SGHNT and CDR2 YYREEE (reference sequence). This chain's CDR3 is CASSFRTGGHTEAFF. The CDR3 DNA reads as TGTGCCAGCAGCTTCAGGACAGGGGGGCACACTGAAGCTTTCTTT.

The V gene is TRBV6-2 or TRBV6-3, the J gene TRBJ2-1, with 7 positions matching TRBD1. The V and J ends lost 4 bases and 10 bases, in that order; junction bases with no gene match: 4. The CDR3 sequence is 12 residues long. Germline V lookup: CDR1 MNHEY, CDR2 SVGEGT. The CDR3 protein is CASSFRTGEQFF. DNA for the CDR3: TGTGCCAGCAGTTTCCGGACAGGCGAGCAGTTCTTC.

The chain combines TRBV30 with TRBJ2-1, with 9 bases aligning to TRBD1. Trimming removed 5 bases from V and 2 bases from J; junction bases left unmatched: 10. The germline V gene has CDR1 GTSNPN and CDR2 SVGIG (reference sequence). The CDR3 has 16 amino acids. Written as DNA, the CDR3 is TGTGCCTGGGAGGATACCCGGGACAGGGCCTACAATGAGCAGTTCTTC. Its protein is CAWEDTRDRAYNEQFF.

V gene TRBV25-1 combines with J gene TRBJ1-2, with 9 bases that match TRBD1. This CDR3 region has 14 residues. Germline-derived CDR1 and CDR2 are MGHDK and SYGVNS. The J segment lost 4 bases and the V segment lost 4 bases, leaving 4 bases of the junction unmatched. The CDR3 loop is CASSATGGLYGYTF. In DNA form, the CDR3 reads TGTGCCAGCAGTGCGACAGGGGGTCTCTATGGCTACACCTTC.